These 20 T cell receptor beta chains originate from one sample sequenced in a study of early T cells in non-severe SARS-CoV-2 infection. MiXCR, run by TCRdb on the 5' RACE reads, gives a single entry per CDR3 protein. The table shows more than 65,000 distinct CDR3 sequences, with 14% occurring only once. The sequencing here drew on whole blood, taken at baseline. The receptors were gathered from an adult who was a healthcare worker with PCR-confirmed SARS-CoV-2 infection or an uninfected control (not recorded which).

A note on this clonotype: A much larger clone differs from this one at a single base, so this may be a read error. The CDR3 bases are TGTGCCAACAGTTACGGGACAGGGACATCCGAGCAGTACTTC. It encodes CANSYGTGTSEQYF. The V and J genes are TRBV6-2 or TRBV6-3 and TRBJ2-7, with 9 bases that match TRBD1. CDR3 length: 14 residues. From germline, CDR1 is MNHEY and CDR2 SVGEGT.

In its sample, this clonotype was seen a few times. The V gene is TRBV5-1, the J gene TRBJ2-3, with TRBD2 identical over 9 bases. Germline V gene lookup returns CDR1 SGHRS and CDR2 YFSETQ. The ends lost 4 bases at V and 1 base at J; junction bases unmatched: 4. The CDR3 covers 15 residues. CDR3 sequence (DNA): TGCGCCAGCAGCCCGCGGACTAGCGGCACAGATACGCAGTATTTT. This gives the protein CASSPRTSGTDTQYF.

Ten or more counts support this clonotype. The chain links TRBV2 to TRBJ2-2; 9 nucleotides align to TRBD2. This CDR3 comprises 15 residues. Trimming took 4 bases from V and 2 from J; bases not matched to a gene: 2. CDR1 and CDR2 from the germline V gene are SNHLY and FYNNEI. CDR3 region: CASSVSGGNTGELFF. In DNA, the CDR3 is TGTGCCAGCAGTGTTAGCGGGGGTAACACCGGGGAGCTGTTTTTT.

In this sample, this clonotype turned up a few times. The chain recombines TRBV9 with TRBJ2-7; no reliable D call. Germline values: CDR1 SGDLS, CDR2 YYNGEE. The CDR3 runs 16 residues. Trimming stripped 0 bases from V and 0 bases from J, with 13 bases between. The CDR3 loop is CASSVASSTNSYEQYF. CDR3 sequence (DNA): TGTGCCAGCAGCGTAGCCTCGTCCACTAACTCCTACGAGCAGTACTTC.

This clonotype was counted a few times. The rearrangement joins TRBV12-3 or TRBV12-4 to TRBJ1-5, with unresolved D. Trimming pared 5 bases from V and 0 bases from J, leaving 11 bases between. The CDR3 spans 15 residues. CDR3 in DNA: TGTGCCAGCAGTACACAGAGATATAGCAATCAGCCCCAGCATTTT. It is translated as CASSTQRYSNQPQHF.

This clonotype has only a few counts. The V gene is TRBV7-6, the J gene TRBJ2-1, with 7 positions matching TRBD2. Germline V gene data show CDR1 as SGHVS and CDR2 as FNYEAQ. This CDR3 is built from 15 residues. V was pared by 6 bases and J by 2 bases, with 7 bases of the junction left unmatched. The CDR3 DNA follows: TGTGCCAGCAGTATTGCTAGCGGTCCCTACAATGAGCAGTTCTTC. Translation gives CASSIASGPYNEQFF.

The chain uses TRBV7-3 and TRBJ2-7; 12 bases map to TRBD1. V gave up 3 bases and J gave up 6 bases; unmatched junction bases: 3. Germline loops: CDR1 SGHTA, CDR2 FQGTGA. The CDR3 is 14 residues long. CDR3 protein: CASSFGTGGSEQYF. Here the CDR3 DNA reads TGTGCCAGCAGCTTTGGGACAGGGGGCTCCGAGCAGTACTTC.

This chain links TRBV27 with TRBJ2-7, with D tentatively TRBD2 (5 bases). The CDR3 covers 13 residues. The V gene lost 2 bases and the J gene lost 4 bases, with 9 bases spanning the gap. CDR1 is MNHEY and CDR2 is SMNVEV in the germline V gene (reference sequence). Here the CDR3 DNA reads TGTGCCAGCAGTTTAAAGGGCGGGTACGAGCAGTACTTC. This encodes CASSLKGGYEQYF.

The V and J genes are TRBV30 and TRBJ2-2; a possible D gene is TRBD1 (5 bases). This CDR3 is 13 amino acids long. The V end lost 3 bases, the J end lost 6 bases, and 11 bases lay between the germline ends. Germline V gene lookup returns CDR1 GTSNPN and CDR2 SVGIG (reference sequence). This CDR3 is CAWRAGSPGELFF. Here the CDR3 DNA reads TGTGCCTGGAGGGCAGGGTCCCCCGGGGAGCTGTTTTTT.

This clonotype has more than one count but fewer than ten. V is TRBV24-1 and J is TRBJ2-1; 7 bases map to TRBD2. The CDR3 length is 17 residues. The trim removed 4 bases at V and 9 bases at J, leaving 17 bases unmatched. Germline CDR1 is KGHDR and CDR2 is SFDVKD. DNA for the CDR3: TGTGCCACCAGTGACCCCAATTCTGGGACTACAATTTGTGAGCAGTTCTTC. It codes for CATSDPNSGTTICEQFF.

This clonotype was seen at least ten times. V usage is TRBV20-1 and J usage is TRBJ1-6, with D perhaps TRBD1 (5 bases). There are 13 residues in the CDR3. V shed 1 base and J shed 6 bases, with 7 bases lying between them. Germline values: CDR1 DFQATT, CDR2 SNEGSKA (reference sequence). CDR3 coding DNA: TGCAGTGCTAGAGCGGGGGTTAATTCACCCCTCCACTTT. Protein sequence: CSARAGVNSPLHF.

This clonotype appeared a few times. The chain has TRBV5-4 and TRBJ2-3; possibly TRBD2 for D (5 bases). CDR1 SGHNT and CDR2 YYREEE come from the germline V gene (reference sequence). V was pared by 4 bases and J by 5 bases, with 23 bases between. The CDR3 has 17 amino acids. The CDR3 region is CASSPGTGMNGGDTQYF. CDR3 coding DNA: TGTGCCAGCAGCCCAGGTACGGGTATGAACGGAGGAGATACGCAGTATTTT. Variable domain in full (rest from reference TRBV5-4 and TRBJ2-3): ETGVTQSPTHLIKTRGQQVTLRCSSQSGHNTVSWYQQALGQGPQFIFQYYREEENGRGNFPPRFSGLQFPNYSSELNVNALELDDSALYLCASSPGTGMNGGDTQYFGPGTRLTVL.

The rearrangement uses TRBV7-9 and TRBJ2-7, with 7 bases matching TRBD1. Trimming cost V 3 bases and J 3 bases; bases outside gene matches: 5. The CDR3 spans 14 residues. Per germline, CDR1 SEHNR and CDR2 FQNEAQ (reference sequence). The CDR3 reads CASSLEQGFYEQYF. CDR3 in DNA: TGTGCCAGCAGCTTGGAACAGGGGTTCTACGAGCAGTACTTC.

This clonotype has only a few counts. The V call is TRBV9, the J call TRBJ1-6; D gene ambiguous. Germline V lookup: CDR1 SGDLS, CDR2 YYNGEE. V lost 4 bases and J 5 bases, leaving 19 bases between the germline ends. This CDR3 spans 17 amino acids. CDR3 protein: CASSPSPQRGDNSPLHF. The CDR3 nucleotides are TGTGCCAGCAGCCCTAGCCCCCAACGGGGAGATAATTCACCCCTCCACTTT.

This clonotype was detected a few times. The chain is built from TRBV27 and TRBJ2-5; tentatively, D is TRBD1 or TRBD2 (6 bases each). Germline lookup yields CDR1 MNHEY and CDR2 SMNVEV (reference sequence). The CDR3 is made up of 14 amino acids. The ends were cut back, 2 bases at V and 3 bases at J, with 10 bases in the middle. The CDR3: CASSLTGAKETQYF. CDR3 DNA sequence: TGTGCCAGCAGTTTAACGGGGGCGAAAGAGACCCAGTACTTC.

This clonotype was seen ten or more times. The V call is TRBV24-1, the J call TRBJ2-4; the match to TRBD1 covers 9 bases. The junction had 5 bases not matched to a gene; V was cut back by 4 bases and J by 5 bases. CDR1 and CDR2 from the germline V gene are KGHDR and SFDVKD. The CDR3 has 15 residues. CDR3 bases: TGTGCCACCAGTGAAGCCGGGACAGGGCAAAACATTCAGTACTTC. This encodes CATSEAGTGQNIQYF.

This clonotype has at least ten counts. The chain has TRBV5-1 and TRBJ2-5, with D uncertain. V lost 7 bases, J lost 4 bases, and 14 bases lay in between. CDR1 and CDR2 (germline): SGHRS, YFSETQ. This CDR3 contains 13 residues. Here the CDR3 DNA reads TGCGCCAGCTCCCCCGGAGTAGCAGAGACCCAGTACTTC. It specifies CASSPGVAETQYF.

The chain couples TRBV9 to TRBJ1-1, with a tentative D call TRBD1 (6 bases). The CDR3 is 13 residues long. Germline V gene data show CDR1 as SGDLS and CDR2 as YYNGEE. V was trimmed by 5 bases and J by 3 bases, leaving 11 bases between them. The CDR3 region has the DNA TGTGCCAGCAGTCCCCAGGGGTACACTGAAGCTTTCTTT. Its protein product is CASSPQGYTEAFF.

This clonotype has ten or more counts. The chain recombines TRBV7-2 with TRBJ2-6; D is possibly TRBD1 (5 bases). Germline assignment: CDR1 SGHTA and CDR2 FQGNSA. V was shortened by 1 base and J by 2 bases, with 6 bases between the two germline ends. This CDR3 region has 15 residues. CDR3 in DNA: TGTGCCAGCAGCTTAGGACAGCCTGGGGCCAACGTCCTGACTTTC. This translates into CASSLGQPGANVLTF.

This clonotype was observed at least ten times. This chain uses TRBV7-9 with TRBJ2-1; D possibly corresponds to TRBD2 (6 bases). The CDR3 is 13 amino acids. Germline CDR1 SEHNR, CDR2 FQNEAQ (reference sequence). Trimming took off 5 bases at V and 5 bases at J, with 10 bases between the two ends. The CDR3 region has the DNA TGTGCCAGCAGCCAAGCGGGCCACAATGAGCAGTTCTTC. Amino acids: CASSQAGHNEQFF.